A selection of T cell receptor beta chains follows, all from one sample in a study of T cell responses to AZD1222 COVID-19 vaccine. Here immunoSEQ multiplex PCR was the method, and the copy in TCRdb shows in-frame clones only, minus some. Of roughly 120,000 clones in the sample, 88% were seen once. The sample consisted of peripheral blood, taken on day 0 of AZD1222 vaccination. The receptors here all came from an adult in good health. Both conserved end residues are part of each CDR3. The D gene is left open where the match is weak. A clone size is listed for some rows: how often the clone was seen (once, few, many), or a class if it is expanded.

V	size	D	J	CDR3	DNA
TRBV28	.	.	TRBJ1-1	CASTPPRMSEAFF	TGTGCCAGCACCCCCCCCCGAATGTCTGAAGCTTTCTTT
TRBV3-1/TRBV3-2	.	TRBD1	TRBJ2-5	CASSPSPDRAQTQYF	TGTGCCAGCAGCCCAAGTCCGGACAGGGCGCAGACCCAGTACTTC
TRBV15	few	TRBD1	TRBJ1-6	CATSRGTGDNSPLHF	TGTGCCACCAGCAGAGGAACAGGGGATAATTCACCCCTCCACTTT
TRBV19	.	.	TRBJ1-2	CASSTLARGYTF	TGTGCCAGTAGTACATTGGCGAGGGGCTACACCTTC
TRBV25-1	.	.	TRBJ2-2	CASSDPGTHRAGELFF	TGTGCCAGCAGTGACCCGGGGACACACCGGGCCGGGGAGCTGTTTTTT
TRBV7-8	.	.	TRBJ1-5	CASSLAEVGLSNQPQHF	TGTGCCAGCAGCTTAGCGGAGGTGGGCCTTAGCAATCAGCCCCAGCATTTT
TRBV24-1	.	.	TRBJ2-6	CAIRGRGPGANVLTF	TGTGCCATTAGGGGGCGGGGGCCTGGGGCCAACGTCCTGACTTTC
TRBV5-1	.	TRBD1	TRBJ2-4	CASSYDRGTNIQYF	TGCGCCAGCAGCTACGACAGGGGGACGAACATTCAGTACTTC
TRBV9	.	TRBD1	TRBJ1-6	CASSGRTGDNSPLHF	TGTGCCAGCAGCGGCCGGACAGGGGATAATTCACCCCTCCACTTT
TRBV5-1	.	.	TRBJ1-5	CASSLAGGGNQPQHF	TGCGCCAGCAGCTTGGCGGGGGGCGGCAATCAGCCCCAGCATTTT
TRBV6-4	.	TRBD1	TRBJ2-2	CASSVDRVTGELFF	TGTGCCAGCAGTGTCGACAGGGTCACCGGGGAGCTGTTTTTT
TRBV9	once	.	TRBJ1-2	CASSVGKYGYTF	TGTGCCAGCAGCGTAGGGAAGTATGGCTACACCTTC
TRBV4-2	.	.	TRBJ2-1	CASSQDGSDEQFF	TGTGCCAGCAGCCAAGATGGGTCGGATGAGCAGTTCTTC
TRBV7-9	.	TRBD1	TRBJ1-6	CALTGQANSPLHF	TGTGCCTTAACTGGACAGGCAAATTCACCCCTCCACTTT
TRBV30	.	.	TRBJ2-3	CAWIGGASTGTDTQYF	TGTGCCTGGATCGGTGGGGCCTCTACGGGTACAGATACGCAGTATTTT
TRBV12-5	once	TRBD1	TRBJ1-2	CASGLGTGVGPGYTF	TGTGCTAGTGGTTTGGGGACAGGGGTTGGGCCTGGCTACACCTTC
TRBV2	.	.	TRBJ2-7	CASRKLPAYEQYF	TGTGCCAGCAGGAAACTCCCGGCCTACGAGCAGTACTTC
TRBV11-2	.	TRBD1	TRBJ1-2	CASTRQGANYGYTF	TGTGCCAGCACAAGGCAGGGGGCTAACTATGGCTACACCTTC
TRBV10-2	.	.	TRBJ1-5	CASSERSNQPQHF	TGCGCCAGCAGTGAACGGTCGAATCAGCCCCAGCATTTT
TRBV24-1	.	.	TRBJ1-2	CATSGSGSNYGYTF	TGTGCCACCAGTGGATCAGGATCGAACTATGGCTACACCTTC
TRBV5-1	.	.	TRBJ1-4	CASSLDKLNEKLFF	TGCGCCAGCAGCTTGGACAAGCTTAATGAAAAACTGTTTTTT
TRBV6-1	few	TRBD1	TRBJ1-6	CASSDAGGSSPLHF	TGTGCCAGCAGTGATGCAGGGGGAAGTTCACCCCTCCACTTT
TRBV6-4	.	.	TRBJ1-6	CASSQQLGNSPLHF	TGTGCCAGCAGTCAACAGTTGGGCAATTCACCCCTCCACTTT
TRBV18	.	.	TRBJ2-6	CASSPPVWETGSGANVLTF	TGTGCCAGCTCACCACCGGTCTGGGAAACGGGCTCTGGGGCCAACGTCCTGACTTTC
TRBV5-1	.	TRBD1	TRBJ2-5	CASSRGQGQETQYF	TGCGCCAGCAGCAGAGGACAGGGTCAAGAGACCCAGTACTTC
TRBV28	few	.	TRBJ1-2	CASSLQGYGYTF	TGTGCCAGCAGTTTACAGGGGTATGGCTACACCTTC
TRBV27	.	.	TRBJ1-1	CASSLSRGNTEAFF	TGTGCCAGCAGTTTGAGTAGGGGCAACACTGAAGCTTTCTTT
TRBV5-1	once	TRBD2	TRBJ2-1	CASSLAWASGYNEQFF	TGCGCCAGCAGCTTGGCCTGGGCTAGCGGCTACAATGAGCAGTTCTTC
TRBV28	.	.	TRBJ1-5	CASSVHTSGYSNQPQHF	TGTGCCAGCAGTGTCCACACCTCCGGGTATAGCAATCAGCCCCAGCATTTT
TRBV19	.	.	TRBJ1-2	CASSSGQYGYTF	TGTGCCAGTAGTAGCGGACAGTATGGCTACACCTTC
TRBV12-3/TRBV12-4	.	.	TRBJ1-2	CASSNALDIGYTF	TGTGCCAGCAGTAACGCCCTTGACATTGGCTACACCTTC
TRBV24-1	.	TRBD2	TRBJ2-2	CATSPGTSGSAGELFF	TGTGCCACCAGCCCTGGGACTAGCGGGAGCGCCGGGGAGCTGTTTTTT
TRBV5-4	.	.	TRBJ1-6	CASSLGGSPLHF	TGTGCCAGCAGCTTGGGTGGATCACCCCTCCACTTT
TRBV9	.	.	TRBJ1-2	CASSVAQPGSHTF	TGTGCCAGCAGCGTAGCTCAGCCAGGAAGCCACACCTTC
TRBV3-1/TRBV3-2	.	.	TRBJ1-1	CASSQGRGGGTEAFF	TGTGCCAGCAGCCAAGGCCGTGGGGGTGGCACTGAAGCTTTCTTT
TRBV6-5	.	.	TRBJ2-7	CASREGNSYEQYF	TGTGCCAGCAGAGAGGGAAATTCCTACGAGCAGTACTTC